This TCR beta chain was profiled in a study of graft-versus-host responses after intestinal transplantation (dated by TCRdb to about 2021). At the level of the whole study: Multivisceral, liver-intestinal, or isolated intestinal transplants were received by the recipients. All recipients received anti-thymocyte globulin induction followed by maintenance tacrolimus and steroids for around three years. After intestinal transplantation, graft-versus-host and host-versus-graft alloreactive T cell clones were followed in the graft, circulation and bone marrow using bulk TCR-beta CDR3 sequencing. Alloreactive clones were identified by sequencing pre-transplant mixed lymphocyte reaction products and comparing them with unstimulated pre-transplant donor and recipient T cells. A cohort of more than 20 intestinal transplant recipients, including one retransplant, was enrolled, and a few patients lacking pretransplant specimens were excluded. A peak of at least 4% donor T cells among recipient peripheral blood mononuclear cells was the definition used for donor T cell macrochimerism. Rather than being sequenced by the commercial service, samples from a few later patients were sequenced in-house on an Illumina MiSeq and processed with MiXCR. What the work shows at the level of the full study, not this receptor alone: Early after transplant, declines in HvG clones were associated with peak levels of circulating GvH clones. High GvH to HvG T cell clonal ratios were observed in the allografts of patients with donor T cell macrochimerism. The conclusions were limited by the relatively low number and heterogeneity of the intestinal transplant patients. GvH clones were detected in recipient bone marrow, and some appeared earlier in ileal mucosa or blood, consistent with an intestinal mucosal origin.

In the first month after transplant, blood samples were collected up to 4 times, and after that at least monthly when available. Libraries were prepared through the immunoSEQ multiplex PCR assay. For most patients, high-throughput TCR-beta CDR3 sequencing of genomic DNA was performed by Adaptive Biotechnologies. Under the source paper's analysis protocol: Adaptive's ImmunoSEQ software supplied the TCR sequencing data for approximately 18 patients, while MiXCR and VDJtools were used to process a few other patients. Because the origin of CDR3 nucleotide sequences shared between donor and recipient could not be assigned, those sequences were removed. At least 2-fold expansion over unstimulated cells and a minimum CFSE-low frequency of 0.002% (template counts) or 0.001% (read counts) were required for clones to be classified as alloreactive. A clone was considered mappable if detected in the sequenced pre-transplant spleen, lymph node, or MLR CFSE-low populations of the donor or recipient. Cumulative frequency of alloreactive clones was calculated as a percentage of all sequences weighted by copy number. The table was pulled from immuneACCESS by TCRdb, which kept in-frame rearrangements only. Such tables lose some clones; where checked, under half of the loss comes from unresolved V genes, and the rest has no known cause. Clone size and the V and J calls come from that table; the DNA yielded D and trimming. Within this sample are about 39,000 clones, with under 90% of them counted one time only. About 7% of the sample rests with the top ten.

Its CDR3 holds 14 amino acids, cysteine through phenylalanine. Here the CDR3 DNA is all that survives: 42 bases in frame from base 1. For CDR1 and CDR2, the germline V gene lists SQVTM and ANQGSEA. V is cut by 5 bases and J by 2 bases, and the space between the germline ends is 16 bases. About this clone itself: The antigen it recognizes is unknown. Base qualities are not provided; no much larger clone lies one nucleotide away.

The chain uses TRBV29-1 and TRBJ2-7; the D gene remains uncertain. The sequence derives from a human patient who received an intestinal transplant, so some T cells may come from the graft donor. This specimen consisted of PBMCs, obtained around 270 days after transplant. CDR3 protein: CSVLTPEVAYEQYF. Here is the DNA: TGCAGCGTTCTAACTCCAGAAGTTGCCTACGAGCAGTACTTC.